This TCR beta chain stems from a study of beta chain features in type 1 diabetes. The entirety of the isolated RNA underwent reverse transcription, so expressed TCRB transcripts were sequenced. The table came from immunoSEQ multiplex PCR; TCRdb's copy has only in-frame clones and leaves some out. This sample has 50,000 or so clones, with around 45% found just once. As to this clone: What it recognizes is unknown.

The germline V gene encodes CDR1 SGDLS and CDR2 YYNGEE. V dropped 4 bases and J dropped 7; count of bases not matched to a gene: 13. This CDR3 contains 16 residues. Notes on the study in general: The study found moderately but significantly shorter TCRB CDR3s in all four CD4+ subsets of Type 1 diabetes patients. VDJ junctions sequenced from type 1 diabetes patients showed fewer insertions and more deletions.

In total, each donor contributed a single heparinised blood draw that averaged around 100 mL. Isolation of CD4+ naive, central memory, regulatory and stem cell-like memory cells was achieved by sorting via CD45RO/CCR7/CD25/CD127/CD95/CD27. The source is a man aged 30 to 39 with type 1 diabetes. Material for sequencing was Tregs from blood. The gene calls are TRBV9 and TRBJ2-1; 8 positions agree with TRBD2. The CDR3 DNA is TGTGCCAGCAGCCCCCCGGGGAGCGGGAGTGGAAATGAGCAGTTCTTC. This translates into CASSPPGSGSGNEQFF.